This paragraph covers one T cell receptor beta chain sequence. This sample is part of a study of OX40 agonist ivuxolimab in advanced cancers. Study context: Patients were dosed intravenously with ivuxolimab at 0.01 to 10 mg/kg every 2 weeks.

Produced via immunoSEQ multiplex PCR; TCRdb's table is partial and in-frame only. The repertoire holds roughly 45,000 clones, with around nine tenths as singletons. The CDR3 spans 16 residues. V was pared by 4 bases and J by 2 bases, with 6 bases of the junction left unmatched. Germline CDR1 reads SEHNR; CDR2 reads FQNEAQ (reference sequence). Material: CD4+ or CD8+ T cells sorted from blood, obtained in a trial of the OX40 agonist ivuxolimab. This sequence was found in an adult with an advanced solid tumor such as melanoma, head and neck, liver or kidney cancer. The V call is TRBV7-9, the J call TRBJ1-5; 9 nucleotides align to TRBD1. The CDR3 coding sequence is TGTGCCAGCAGCTCTCAGGACAGGGGTGGCAATCAGCCCCAGCATTTT. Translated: CASSSQDRGGNQPQHF.